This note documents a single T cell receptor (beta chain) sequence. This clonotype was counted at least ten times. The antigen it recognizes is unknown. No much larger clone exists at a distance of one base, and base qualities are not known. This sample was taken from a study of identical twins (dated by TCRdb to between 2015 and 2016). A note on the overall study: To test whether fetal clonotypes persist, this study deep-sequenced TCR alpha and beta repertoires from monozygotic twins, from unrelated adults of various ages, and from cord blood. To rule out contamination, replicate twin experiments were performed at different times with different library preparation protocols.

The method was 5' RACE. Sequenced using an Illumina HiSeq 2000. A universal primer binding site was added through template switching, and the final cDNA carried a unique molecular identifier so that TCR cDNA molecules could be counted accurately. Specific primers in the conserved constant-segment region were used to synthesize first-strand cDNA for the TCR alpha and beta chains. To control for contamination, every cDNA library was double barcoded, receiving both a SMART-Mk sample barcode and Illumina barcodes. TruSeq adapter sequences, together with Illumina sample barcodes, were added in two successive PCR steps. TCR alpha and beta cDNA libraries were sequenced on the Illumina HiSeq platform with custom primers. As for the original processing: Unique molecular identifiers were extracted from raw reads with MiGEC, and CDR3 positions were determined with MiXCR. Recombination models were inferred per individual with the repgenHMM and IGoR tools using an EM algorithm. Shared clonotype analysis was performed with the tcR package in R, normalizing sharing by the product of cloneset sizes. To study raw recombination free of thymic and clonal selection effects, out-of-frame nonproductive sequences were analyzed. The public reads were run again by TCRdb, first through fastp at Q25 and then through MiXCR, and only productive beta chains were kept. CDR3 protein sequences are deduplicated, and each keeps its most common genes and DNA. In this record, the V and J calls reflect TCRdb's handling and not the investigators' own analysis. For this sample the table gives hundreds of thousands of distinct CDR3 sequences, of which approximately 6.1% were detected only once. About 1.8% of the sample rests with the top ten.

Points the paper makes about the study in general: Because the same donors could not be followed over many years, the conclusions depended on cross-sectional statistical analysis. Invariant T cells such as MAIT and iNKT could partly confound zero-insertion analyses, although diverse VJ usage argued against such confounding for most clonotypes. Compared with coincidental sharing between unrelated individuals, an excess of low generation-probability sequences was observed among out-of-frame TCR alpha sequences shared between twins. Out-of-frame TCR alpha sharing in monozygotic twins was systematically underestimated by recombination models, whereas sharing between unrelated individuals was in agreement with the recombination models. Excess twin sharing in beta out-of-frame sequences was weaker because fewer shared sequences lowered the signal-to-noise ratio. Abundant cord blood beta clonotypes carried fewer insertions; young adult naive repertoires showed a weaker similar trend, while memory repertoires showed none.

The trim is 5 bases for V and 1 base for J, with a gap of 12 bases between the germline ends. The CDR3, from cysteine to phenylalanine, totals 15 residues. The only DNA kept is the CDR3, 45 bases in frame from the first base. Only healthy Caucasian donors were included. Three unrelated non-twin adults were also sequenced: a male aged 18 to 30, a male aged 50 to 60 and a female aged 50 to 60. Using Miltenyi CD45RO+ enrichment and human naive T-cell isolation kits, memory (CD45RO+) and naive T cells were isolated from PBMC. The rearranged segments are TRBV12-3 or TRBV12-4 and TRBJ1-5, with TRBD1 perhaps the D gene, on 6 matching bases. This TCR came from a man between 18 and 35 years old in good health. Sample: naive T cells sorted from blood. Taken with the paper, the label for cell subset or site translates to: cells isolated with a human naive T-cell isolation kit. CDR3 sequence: CASSPRGGSNQPQHF. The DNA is TGTGCCAGCAGTCCCAGAGGGGGGAGCAATCAGCCCCAGCATTTT.